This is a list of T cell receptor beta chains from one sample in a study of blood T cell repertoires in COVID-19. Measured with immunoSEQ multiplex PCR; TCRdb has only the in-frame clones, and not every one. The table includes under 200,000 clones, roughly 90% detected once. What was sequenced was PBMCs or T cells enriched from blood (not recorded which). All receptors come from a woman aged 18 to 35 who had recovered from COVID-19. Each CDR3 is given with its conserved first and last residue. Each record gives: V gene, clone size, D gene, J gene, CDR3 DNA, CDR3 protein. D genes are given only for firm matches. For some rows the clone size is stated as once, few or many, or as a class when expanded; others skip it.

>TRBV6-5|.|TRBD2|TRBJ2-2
TGTGCCAGCAGTCCCACTAGCGGGGGGGCCGGGGAGCTGTTTTTT
CASSPTSGGAGELFF
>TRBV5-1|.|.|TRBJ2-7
TGCGCCAGCAGCTTGGGGCTAGCCGACTCCTCCTACGAGCAGTACTTC
CASSLGLADSSYEQYF
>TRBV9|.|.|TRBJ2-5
TGTGCCAGCAGCGCGGAGGGGAAAGAGACCCAGTACTTC
CASSAEGKETQYF
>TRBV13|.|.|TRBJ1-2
TGTGCCAGCAGCGCGGGACTTACAAACTATGGCTACACCTTC
CASSAGLTNYGYTF
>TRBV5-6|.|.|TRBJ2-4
TGTGCCAGCAGCTTGTCAGGGTGGCAAAACATTCAGTACTTC
CASSLSGWQNIQYF
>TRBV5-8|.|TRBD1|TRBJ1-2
TGTGCCAGCAGCTTGGGTGGGACAGGGGGCTATGGCTACACCTTC
CASSLGGTGGYGYTF
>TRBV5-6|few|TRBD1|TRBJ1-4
TGTGCCAGCAGTGGGACAGCCATTAATGAAAAACTGTTTTTT
CASSGTAINEKLFF
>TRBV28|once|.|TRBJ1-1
TGTGCCAGCCTACTCAGACTCAAGAACACTGAAGCTTTCTTT
CASLLRLKNTEAFF
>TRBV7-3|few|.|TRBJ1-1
TGTGCCAGCAGCCCCACACTGAACACTGAAGCTTTCTTT
CASSPTLNTEAFF
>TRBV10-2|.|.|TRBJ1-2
TGCGCCAGCAGTTTCGGGGATAGTGATGGCTACACCTTC
CASSFGDSDGYTF
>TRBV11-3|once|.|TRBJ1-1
TGTGCCAGCAGCTTAGGGACAATGACTGAAGCTTTCTTT
CASSLGTMTEAFF
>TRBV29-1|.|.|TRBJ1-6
TGCAGCGTTGGCGAGACCTATAATTCACCCCTCCACTTT
CSVGETYNSPLHF
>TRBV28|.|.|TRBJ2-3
TGTGCCAGCAGTGTCCCGGGACTCCGCCAAGCAGATACGCAGTATTTT
CASSVPGLRQADTQYF
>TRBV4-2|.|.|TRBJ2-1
TGTGCCAGCAGCTCACCCTCCAGGGATCCCTACAATGAGCAGTTCTTC
CASSSPSRDPYNEQFF
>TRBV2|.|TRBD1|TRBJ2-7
TGTGCCAGCAGACCGGGACAGGGCGTACACGAGCAGTACTTC
CASRPGQGVHEQYF
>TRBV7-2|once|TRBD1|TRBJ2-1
TGTGCCAGCAAGCCTGGACAGGGAGTTTACAATGAGCAGTTCTTC
CASKPGQGVYNEQFF
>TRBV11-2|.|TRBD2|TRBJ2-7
TGTGCCAGCAGCGTCTGGGGGAATCTCGCGGGGGACCCCTACGAGCAGTACTTC
CASSVWGNLAGDPYEQYF
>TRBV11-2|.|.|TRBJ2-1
TGTGCCAGCAGCCCCCTTGGCGGGGCATCCTACAATGAGCAGTTCTTC
CASSPLGGASYNEQFF
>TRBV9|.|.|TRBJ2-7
TGTGCCAGCAGCGTAGCCGGGGAGGCCCCTTACGAGCAGTACTTC
CASSVAGEAPYEQYF
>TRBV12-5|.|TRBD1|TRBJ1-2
TGTGCTAGTGGCCTCCGACAGGGTTTTTATGGCTACACCTTC
CASGLRQGFYGYTF